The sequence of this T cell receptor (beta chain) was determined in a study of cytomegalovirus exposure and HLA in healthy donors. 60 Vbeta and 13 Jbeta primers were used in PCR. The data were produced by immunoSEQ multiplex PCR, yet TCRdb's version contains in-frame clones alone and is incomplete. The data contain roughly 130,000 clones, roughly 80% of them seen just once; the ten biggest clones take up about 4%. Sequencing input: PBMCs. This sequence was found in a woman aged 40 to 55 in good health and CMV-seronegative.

The CDR3, as DNA: TGTGCCAGCAGTAGGACTAGCGGAATGTCCTACAATGAGCAGTTCTTC. Translating it yields CASSRTSGMSYNEQFF. The V and J genes are TRBV4-2 and TRBJ2-1, with 10 bases fitting TRBD2. The length of the CDR3 is 16 residues. Germline loops: CDR1 LGHNA, CDR2 YNFKEQ. After removal of 6 bases from V and 1 base from J, the junction contained 6 bases not matched to a gene.